The 8 T cell receptor beta chains below come from one sample, sequenced in a study of CD8 T cells in ankylosing spondylitis. TCRdb fed the 5' RACE reads into MiXCR, producing one record per CDR3 protein. This repertoire shows 250,000 to 300,000 distinct CDR3 sequences, 20% found once; its top ten account for roughly 8.3%. Sequenced: blood, either unsorted or a sorted T cell fraction (not recorded which). The receptors here all came from a male donor with ankylosing spondylitis or in good health (not recorded which).

This clonotype was seen a handful of times. The rearrangement joins TRBV24-1 to TRBJ1-5, with TRBD1 matching 9 bases. Germline CDR1 KGHDR, CDR2 SFDVKD. V lost 4 bases and J lost 9; bases outside the gene matches: 12. The CDR3 is made up of 16 amino acids. CDR3 DNA sequence: TGTGCCACCAGTGAGTCCGGGACAGGGAGGCGGCGGCCCCAGCATTTT. Protein sequence: CATSESGTGRRRPQHF.

The genes are TRBV24-1 and TRBJ2-2; weak D call: TRBD1 (5 bases). Trimming removed 9 bases at V and 5 bases at J, with 12 bases between. CDR3 length: 13 residues. The germline gives CDR1 KGHDR, CDR2 SFDVKD. The CDR3 loop is CATPARVTGELFF. DNA of the CDR3: TGTGCCACCCCGGCCAGGGTAACCGGGGAGCTGTTTTTT.

The V call is TRBV5-1, the J call TRBJ2-1, with 10 positions matching TRBD1. Trimming cost V 3 bases and J 6 bases; bases outside gene matches: 9. The germline V gene has CDR1 SGHRS and CDR2 YFSETQ. The CDR3 totals 16 residues. CDR3 sequence reads: CASSSGVGQGGNEQFF. DNA for the CDR3: TGCGCCAGCAGCTCAGGCGTAGGACAGGGGGGCAATGAGCAGTTCTTC.

The chain employs TRBV12-3 or TRBV12-4 and TRBJ2-1, with 8 bases lining up with TRBD1. This CDR3 comprises 14 residues. J lost 5 bases, V lost 8 bases, and 8 bases had no gene match. The CDR3 DNA follows: TGTGCCAGCGTAATTTCGGACAGGGACAATGAGCAGTTCTTC. The encoded protein is CASVISDRDNEQFF.

The chain employs TRBV30 and TRBJ1-1; D gene uncertain. Trimming left V 4 bases short and J 5 bases short, with 8 bases between. Germline V lookup: CDR1 GTSNPN, CDR2 SVGIG (reference sequence). The CDR3 is made up of 11 amino acids. The CDR3 spells CAWKARTEAFF. The CDR3 coding sequence is TGTGCCTGGAAGGCTCGGACTGAAGCTTTCTTT.

Worth noting for this clonotype: The junction shows a germline mismatch at one end, possibly a read error. The V and J genes are TRBV20-1 and TRBJ2-3; D is perhaps TRBD2 (5 bases). Germline CDR1 reads DFQATT; CDR2 reads SNEGSKA (reference sequence). The length of the CDR3 is 13 residues. CDR3: CSTREVSTDTQYF. The CDR3 region has the DNA TGCAGTACTAGAGAGGTTAGCACAGATACGCAGTATTTT.

The chain employs TRBV7-9 and TRBJ2-7; possibly TRBD2 for D (6 bases). This CDR3 region has 15 residues. V lost 1 base to trimming and J lost 0 bases, with 10 bases between them. Per the germline V gene, CDR1 is SEHNR and CDR2 is FQNEAQ (reference sequence). CDR3: CASSLDVTSSYEQYV. The CDR3 nucleotides read TGTGCCAGCAGCTTAGACGTGACTAGCTCCTACGAGCAGTACGTC.

This clonotype was seen a few times. The rearrangement links TRBV5-1 to TRBJ2-5; unclear D gene. Trimming took 4 bases from V and 2 from J, leaving 21 bases between them. The germline V gene has CDR1 SGHRS and CDR2 YFSETQ. The CDR3 loop spans 17 amino acids. CDR3 residues: CASSPGLGPSPQETQYF. The CDR3 DNA follows: TGCGCCAGCAGCCCTGGTCTGGGCCCCAGTCCACAAGAGACCCAGTACTTC.